One sample yielded the 20 T cell receptor beta chains listed below, sequenced in a study of T cell repertoires in cytomegalovirus infection. TCRdb redid the calling of the reads with MiXCR, one entry per CDR3 protein. This sample yields about 900,000 distinct CDR3 sequences, of which 31% are seen a single time; around an eighth belongs to the top ten. For these TCRs, the target antigens are not known. The material was cultured CD8+ T cells from PBMCs, obtained from culture after CMV antigen stimulation. All receptors derive from a human donor in good health (CMV status not recorded). Some clones in this sample may be carry-over from other donors' samples.

The genes are TRBV10-3 and TRBJ2-2; D may be TRBD2 (6 bases). The ends were cut back, 4 bases at V and 0 bases at J, with 9 bases in the middle. This CDR3 comprises 15 residues. Germline V gene data show CDR1 as ENHRY and CDR2 as SYGVKD. Written as DNA, the CDR3 is TGTGCCATCAGTGTGCGGGACCCGAACACCGGGGAGCTGTTTTTT. Translation: CAISVRDPNTGELFF.

This clonotype was detected a few times. V gene TRBV28 combines with J gene TRBJ2-7, with D uncertain. This CDR3 is built from 15 residues. CDR1 and CDR2 from the germline V gene are MDHEN and SYDVKM. V was shortened by 2 bases and J by 5 bases, with 16 bases between the two germline ends. CDR3 in DNA: TGTGCCAGCAGTTTACCGGGTCCATACGAAAACGAGCAGTACGTC. It encodes CASSLPGPYENEQYV.

About this clonotype itself: At one end the junction does not follow the germline gene, possibly because of a read error. CDR3 in amino acids: CVSRQVPFPPLHF. DNA for the CDR3: TGTGTCAGCAGACAGGTCCCTTTTCCACCCCTCCACTTT. This chain links TRBV7-2 with TRBJ1-6; weak D call: TRBD1 (6 bases). The CDR3 has 13 amino acids. The germline V gene has CDR1 SGHTA and CDR2 FQGNSA. The entire variable domain, with the rest obtained from reference TRBV7-2 and TRBJ1-6, is as follows: GAGVSQSPSNKVTEKGKDVELRCDPISGHTALYWYRQSLGQGLEFLIYFQGNSAPDKSGLPSDRFSAERTGGSVSTLTIQRTQQEDSAVYLCVSRQVPFPPLHFGNGTRLTVT.

The chain uses TRBV6-2 or TRBV6-3 and TRBJ2-7; 7 positions match TRBD1. Per germline, CDR1 MNHEY and CDR2 SVGEGT. V lost 2 bases, J lost 2 bases, and 6 bases stayed unmatched. The CDR3 extends over 15 amino acids. The chain's CDR3 is CASSYKTGVAYEQYF. In DNA form, the CDR3 reads TGTGCCAGCAGTTACAAAACAGGGGTGGCCTACGAGCAGTACTTC.

The chain uses TRBV4-1 and TRBJ2-2; D is undetermined. This CDR3 has 14 amino acids. Germline CDR1 and CDR2: MGHRA and YSYEKL. V shed 1 base and J shed 6 bases, with 9 bases lying between them. The CDR3 region is CASSQVEIPGELFF. The CDR3 coding sequence is TGCGCCAGCAGCCAAGTGGAGATACCCGGGGAGCTGTTTTTT.

This clonotype showed up just a few times. J is TRBJ2-1 and V is TRBV6-1; D not resolved. Trimming left V 1 base short and J 0 bases short, with 10 bases between. The CDR3 runs 16 residues. Looked up from germline, CDR1 is MNHNS and CDR2 is SASEGT. The CDR3 region has the DNA TGTGCCAGCAGTGAAGGGAGATATAGCTCCTACAATGAGCAGTTCTTC. It yields the protein CASSEGRYSSYNEQFF.

The J gene is TRBJ1-4, the V gene TRBV27; D is unclear. Germline CDR1 is MNHEY and CDR2 is SMNVEV (reference sequence). V dropped 5 bases and J dropped 8 bases, with 15 bases sitting between them. The CDR3 loop spans 14 amino acids. The CDR3, as DNA: TGTGCCAGCAGTGAAAGGGTCACTGGGGAAAAACTGTTTTTT. This codes for CASSERVTGEKLFF.

This clonotype was seen only a few times. This sequence joins TRBV11-2 and TRBJ2-1, with 10 bases fitting TRBD2. The junction had 3 bases not matched to a gene; V was cut back by 1 base and J by 9 bases. CDR3 size: 14 residues. CDR1 and CDR2 (germline): SGHAT, FQNNGV. Here the CDR3 reads CASSLGSGGVEQFF. CDR3 DNA sequence: TGTGCCAGCAGCTTAGGAAGCGGGGGGGTTGAGCAGTTCTTC.

This chain uses TRBV2 with TRBJ2-7, with 8 nucleotides matching TRBD2. This CDR3 is built from 14 residues. The germline CDR1 and CDR2 sequences are SNHLY and FYNNEI. Unmatched junction bases numbered 5, after V lost 0 bases and J lost 7 bases. CDR3 DNA: TGTGCCAGCAGTGAAGCCGGGGGGGTGTATGAGCAGTACGTC. It encodes CASSEAGGVYEQYV.

The rearrangement joins TRBV19 to TRBJ1-2; 7 positions match TRBD1. This CDR3 is built from 13 residues. CDR1 LNHDA and CDR2 SQIVND come from the germline V gene (reference sequence). V was clipped by 6 bases and J by 5 bases; unmatched bases: 6. CDR3 residues: CASSSDRRYGYTF. The DNA for the CDR3 is TGTGCCAGTAGCTCGGACAGGCGTTATGGCTACACCTTC.

This clonotype appeared many times. The chain has TRBV7-9 and TRBJ2-6, with D perhaps being TRBD1 or TRBD2 (6 bases each). Trimming took off 1 base at V and 3 bases at J, with 22 bases between the two ends. Germline CDR1 and CDR2: SEHNR and FQNEAQ (reference sequence). This CDR3 is 20 amino acids long. CDR3 residues: CASSLGRISMGGYGANVLTF. CDR3 nucleotide sequence: TGTGCCAGCAGCTTAGGTCGTATATCGATGGGGGGCTATGGGGCCAACGTCCTGACTTTC.

The chain uses TRBV6-2 or TRBV6-3 and TRBJ2-1; D not certain. Trimming left V 8 bases short and J 4 bases short, with 15 bases between. From germline, CDR1 is MNHEY and CDR2 SVGEGT. This CDR3 is built from 14 residues. The CDR3 nucleotides read TGTGCCAGCCTCCCCGGATATCCTTACAATGAGCAGTTCTTC. Encoded protein: CASLPGYPYNEQFF.

CDR3 residues: CASSSNWGYEQYV. The DNA for the CDR3 is TGTGCCAGCAGTTCTAACTGGGGCTACGAGCAGTACGTC. This rearrangement joins TRBV6-2 or TRBV6-3 to TRBJ2-7; no definite D call. The CDR3 is 13 amino acids. Germline V gives CDR1 MNHEY, CDR2 SVGEGT. V was cut by 4 bases and J by 3 bases, with 10 bases left in between.

The chain employs TRBV9 and TRBJ1-1; 9 bases line up with TRBD1. The junction had 14 bases not matched to a gene; V was cut back by 7 bases and J by 4 bases. The CDR3 has 16 amino acids. Germline CDR1 is SGDLS and CDR2 is YYNGEE. CDR3: CASSALGQGPSTEAFF. The CDR3 DNA reads TGTGCCAGCTCAGCCTTAGGACAGGGGCCGAGCACTGAAGCTTTCTTT.

This chain connects TRBV19 to TRBJ1-2, with D uncertain. Germline-derived CDR1 and CDR2 are LNHDA and SQIVND (reference sequence). V was clipped by 3 bases and J by 4 bases, with 15 bases between them. The CDR3 extends over 15 amino acids. CDR3 protein: CASSMGNRTPYGYTF. The CDR3 coding sequence is TGTGCCAGTAGTATGGGGAATAGGACCCCCTATGGCTACACCTTC.

CDR3 region: CASTQTAYNEQFF. In nucleotides, the CDR3 is TGTGCCAGCACCCAGACAGCGTACAATGAGCAGTTCTTC. This rearrangement joins TRBV6-2 or TRBV6-3 to TRBJ2-1, with D maybe TRBD1 (5 bases). Trimming cost V 7 bases and J 4 bases, with 11 bases left between them. Germline lookup yields CDR1 MNHEY and CDR2 SVGEGT. The CDR3 extends over 13 amino acids.

This clonotype was observed a few times. The CDR3 reads CASIVVNEQFF. CDR3 nucleotides: TGTGCCAGCATCGTTGTCAATGAGCAGTTCTTC. The chain uses TRBV6-1 and TRBJ2-1; D is ambiguous. Germline V gives CDR1 MNHNS, CDR2 SASEGT. The CDR3 is 11 amino acids. Trimming took 7 bases from V and 6 from J, leaving 7 bases between them.

This clonotype has more than one count but fewer than ten. This chain links TRBV12-3 or TRBV12-4 with TRBJ1-5, with D maybe TRBD1 (5 bases). The V and J ends lost 4 bases and 2 bases respectively, with 15 bases between them. The CDR3 runs to 16 residues. For the CDR3, the DNA is TGTGCCAGCAGTTCCTCTTCAGGAGGGGGCAATCAGCCCCAGCATTTT. As protein: CASSSSSGGGNQPQHF.

This clonotype has ten or more counts. The V and J genes are TRBV7-9 and TRBJ1-2, with D possibly TRBD1 on 5 matching bases. Looked up from germline, CDR1 is SEHNR and CDR2 is FQNEAQ (reference sequence). V lost 8 bases and J lost 5, with 15 bases in between. The CDR3 is 13 residues long. The CDR3 coding sequence is TGTGCCAGCGTCGCCAGGGTAGGATATGGCTACACCTTC. As protein: CASVARVGYGYTF.

The chain is built from TRBV4-1 and TRBJ2-7; TRBD1 matches 11 bases. CDR1 and CDR2 from the germline V gene are MGHRA and YSYEKL. After removal of 0 bases from V and 6 bases from J, the junction contained 7 bases not matched to a gene. The CDR3 sequence is 16 residues long. CDR3 nucleotides: TGCGCCAGCAGCCAAGATATTAAGGACAGGGGGCTCGAGCAGTACGTC. Translated: CASSQDIKDRGLEQYV.